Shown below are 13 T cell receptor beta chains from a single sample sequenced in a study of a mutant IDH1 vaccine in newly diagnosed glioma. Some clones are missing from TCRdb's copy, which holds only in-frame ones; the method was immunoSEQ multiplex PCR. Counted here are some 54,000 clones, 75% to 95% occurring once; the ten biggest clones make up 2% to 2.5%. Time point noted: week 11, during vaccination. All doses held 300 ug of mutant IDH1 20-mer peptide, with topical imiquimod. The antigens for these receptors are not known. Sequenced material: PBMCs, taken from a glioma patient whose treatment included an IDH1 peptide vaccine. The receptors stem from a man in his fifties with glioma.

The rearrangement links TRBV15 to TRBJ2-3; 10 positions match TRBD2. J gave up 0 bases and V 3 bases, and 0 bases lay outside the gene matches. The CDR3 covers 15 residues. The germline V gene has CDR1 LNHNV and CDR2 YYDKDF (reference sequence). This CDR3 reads CATSRTSGSTDTQYF. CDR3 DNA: TGTGCCACCAGCAGGACTAGCGGGAGCACAGATACGCAGTATTTT. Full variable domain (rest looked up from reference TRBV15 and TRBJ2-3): DAMVIQNPRYQVTQFGKPVTLSCSQTLNHNVMYWYQQKSSQAPKLLFHYYDKDFNNEADTPDNFQSRRPNTSFCFLDIRSPGLGDTAMYLCATSRTSGSTDTQYFGPGTRLTVL.

The CDR3 DNA follows: TGCGCCAGCAGCCTCCGGTCATCAGGGTTGGATGAAAAACTGTTTTTT. Translating gives CASSLRSSGLDEKLFF. The V gene is TRBV4-1, the J gene TRBJ1-4; tentatively, D is TRBD1 (5 bases). The germline V and J ends were trimmed by 4 bases and 6 bases, with 18 bases remaining between them. CDR1 and CDR2 from the germline V gene are MGHRA and YSYEKL. CDR3 size: 16 residues.

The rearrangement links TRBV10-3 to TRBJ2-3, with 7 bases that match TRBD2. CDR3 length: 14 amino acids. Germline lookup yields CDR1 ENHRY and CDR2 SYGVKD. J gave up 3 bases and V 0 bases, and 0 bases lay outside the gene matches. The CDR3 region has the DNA TGTGCCATCAGTGAGTCTAGCGGGACAGATACGCAGTATTTT. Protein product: CAISESSGTDTQYF.

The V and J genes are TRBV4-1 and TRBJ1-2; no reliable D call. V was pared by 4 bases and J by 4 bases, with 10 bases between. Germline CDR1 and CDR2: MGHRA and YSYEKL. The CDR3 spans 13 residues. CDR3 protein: CASSPRNGYGYTF. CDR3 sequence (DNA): TGCGCCAGCAGCCCCCGGAACGGCTATGGCTACACCTTC.

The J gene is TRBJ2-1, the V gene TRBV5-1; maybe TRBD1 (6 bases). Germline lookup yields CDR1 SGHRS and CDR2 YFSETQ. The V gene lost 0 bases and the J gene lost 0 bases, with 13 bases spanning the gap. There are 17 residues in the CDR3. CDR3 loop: CASSLAGGQSSYNEQFF. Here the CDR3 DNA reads TGCGCCAGCAGCTTGGCCGGAGGACAGAGCTCCTACAATGAGCAGTTCTTC.

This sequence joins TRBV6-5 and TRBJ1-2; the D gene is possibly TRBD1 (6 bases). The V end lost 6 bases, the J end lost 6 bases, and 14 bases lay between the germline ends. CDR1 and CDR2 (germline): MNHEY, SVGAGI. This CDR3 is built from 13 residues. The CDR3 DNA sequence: TGTGCCAGCAGCTCACAGGGAGTCAATGGCTACACCTTC. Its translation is CASSSQGVNGYTF.

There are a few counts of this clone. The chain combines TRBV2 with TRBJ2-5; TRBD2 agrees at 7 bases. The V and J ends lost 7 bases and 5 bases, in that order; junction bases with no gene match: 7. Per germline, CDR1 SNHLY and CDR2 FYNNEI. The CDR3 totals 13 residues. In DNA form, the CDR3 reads TGTGCCAGCATGGGGGAGGGCCGGGAGACCCAGTACTTC. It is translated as CASMGEGRETQYF.

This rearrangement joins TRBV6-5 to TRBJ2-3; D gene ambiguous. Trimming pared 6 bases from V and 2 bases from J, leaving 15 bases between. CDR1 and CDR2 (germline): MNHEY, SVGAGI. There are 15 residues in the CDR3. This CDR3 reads CASRTGPLATDTQYF. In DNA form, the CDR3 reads TGTGCCAGCAGGACCGGCCCCCTGGCCACAGATACGCAGTATTTT.

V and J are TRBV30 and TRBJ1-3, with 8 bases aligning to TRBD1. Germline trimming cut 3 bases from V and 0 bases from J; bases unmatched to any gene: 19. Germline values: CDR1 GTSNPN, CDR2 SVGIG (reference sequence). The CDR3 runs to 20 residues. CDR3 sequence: CAWRPNVMTDRGHSGNTIYF. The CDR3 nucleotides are TGTGCCTGGAGACCGAACGTTATGACAGACAGGGGACACTCTGGAAACACCATATATTTT.

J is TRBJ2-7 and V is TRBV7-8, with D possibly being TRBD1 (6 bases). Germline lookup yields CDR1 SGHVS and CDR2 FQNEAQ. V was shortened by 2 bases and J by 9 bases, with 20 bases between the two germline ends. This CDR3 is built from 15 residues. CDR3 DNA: TGTGCCAGCAGCTTACAGGACAGCGATGGCTCGTGGCAGTACTTC. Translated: CASSLQDSDGSWQYF.

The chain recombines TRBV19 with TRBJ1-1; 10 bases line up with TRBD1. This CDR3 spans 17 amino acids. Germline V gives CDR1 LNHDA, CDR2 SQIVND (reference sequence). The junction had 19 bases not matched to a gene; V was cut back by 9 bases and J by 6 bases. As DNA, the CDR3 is TGTGCCAGCCTCAATTCCGGGACAGGGGTTTATCGGGCTGAAGCTTTCTTT. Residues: CASLNSGTGVYRAEAFF.

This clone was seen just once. Here the CDR3 DNA reads TGTGCCAGCAGCTTAGACGCCTTTAACTCCTACGAGCAGTACTTC. Protein: CASSLDAFNSYEQYF. The genes are TRBV11-2 and TRBJ2-5; D is unclear. The last part of the DNA fits TRBJ2-7 better; the J call may be wrong. This CDR3 spans 15 amino acids. Germline CDR1 and CDR2: SGHAT and FQNNGV.

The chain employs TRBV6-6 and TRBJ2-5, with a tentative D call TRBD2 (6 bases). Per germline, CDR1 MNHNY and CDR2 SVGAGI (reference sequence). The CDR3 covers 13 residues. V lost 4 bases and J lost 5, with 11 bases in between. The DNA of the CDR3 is TGTGCCAGCAGTTCCAGACTAGGCGAGACCCAGTACTTC. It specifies CASSSRLGETQYF.